The clone carrying this TCR beta chain was seen repeatedly, ten times or more. This sample is drawn from a study of identical twins. CDR1 is MNHNS and CDR2 is SASEGT in the germline V gene. The CDR3 length is 15 residues. V shed 6 bases, J shed 4 bases, and the junction held 10 bases outside the gene matches. TCRdb analysed the 5' RACE reads with MiXCR anew, one entry per CDR3 protein. The sample lists 500,000 to 600,000 distinct CDR3 sequences, approximately 22% occurring once. In addition, the sample was reused for a study of T cells expressing NK-cell markers. Per that paper: Whether expanded NKG2C+ T cell clones recognized HCMV stayed uncertain.

This sequence originates from a woman aged 18-29 years in good health. The sample was CD4+ T cells sorted from blood. This chain connects TRBV6-1 to TRBJ2-7; 9 bases line up with TRBD2. The CDR3 is CASRIEAGGLYEQYF. CDR3 DNA sequence: TGTGCCAGCAGAATAGAAGCGGGAGGTCTATACGAGCAGTACTTC.